The source of this T cell receptor beta chain is a study of cytomegalovirus exposure and HLA in healthy donors. To note about this clone: Its target is unknown.

In germline, CDR1 is MGHRA, CDR2 YSYEKL. The CDR3 length is 16 residues. The ends were cut back, 1 base at V and 9 bases at J, with 16 bases in the middle. Findings and limits, study-wide: Both high specificity and high sensitivity reportedly marked the classifier's diagnosis of cytomegalovirus status. Some TCR beta chains (roughly 160 of them) were listed as cytomegalovirus-associated. Most TCR sequences were rare, but some public TCRs occurred in many donors.

This table comes from immunoSEQ multiplex PCR, and its TCRdb copy is limited to in-frame clones, with some not included. Here the sample spans 150,000 to 160,000 clones, about 86% being singletons. The sequence came from a man aged 18 to 30 in good health and CMV-seropositive. The sequencing input was PBMCs. The V call is TRBV4-1, the J call TRBJ1-6, with D unresolved. The CDR3: CASSQAGSILGSPLHF. As DNA, the CDR3 is TGCGCCAGCAGCCAAGCCGGGTCAATCTTGGGTTCACCCCTCCACTTT.